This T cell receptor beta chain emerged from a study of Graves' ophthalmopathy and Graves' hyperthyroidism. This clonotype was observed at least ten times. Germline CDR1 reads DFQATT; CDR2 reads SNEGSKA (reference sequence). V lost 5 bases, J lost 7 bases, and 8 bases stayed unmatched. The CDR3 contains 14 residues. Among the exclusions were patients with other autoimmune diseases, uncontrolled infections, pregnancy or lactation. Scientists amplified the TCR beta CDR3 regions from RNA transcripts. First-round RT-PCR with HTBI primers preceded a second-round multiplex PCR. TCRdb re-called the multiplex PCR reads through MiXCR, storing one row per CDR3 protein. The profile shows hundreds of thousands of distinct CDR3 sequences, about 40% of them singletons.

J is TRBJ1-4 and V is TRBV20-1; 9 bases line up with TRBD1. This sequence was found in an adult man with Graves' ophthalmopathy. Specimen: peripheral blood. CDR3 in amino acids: CSASAQGASEKLFF. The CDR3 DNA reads TGCAGTGCTTCAGCACAGGGGGCGAGTGAAAAACTGTTTTTT.